The 19 T cell receptor beta chains below were found in one sample sequenced in a study of cytomegalovirus exposure and HLA in healthy donors. PCR amplification relied on 60 Vbeta primers (plus 13 Jbeta primers). TCRdb keeps only in-frame clones here, not all; method: immunoSEQ multiplex PCR. The sample holds 130,000 to 150,000 clones, about 80% seen once. Specimen: PBMCs. These receptors were obtained from a male donor in good health and CMV-seronegative.

This chain joins TRBV7-3 and TRBJ1-1, with D perhaps TRBD1 (5 bases). The germline V and J ends were trimmed by 1 base and 5 bases, with 11 bases remaining between them. Germline assignment: CDR1 SGHTA and CDR2 FQGTGA. The CDR3 length is 14 residues. As DNA, the CDR3 is TGTGCCAGCAGCTTAAATCAGGGCGCGACTGAAGCTTTCTTT. This sequence encodes CASSLNQGATEAFF.

This clone ranks as medium-sized. The rearrangement uses TRBV7-3 and TRBJ2-3; TRBD2 matches 11 bases. Trimming took 5 bases from V and 3 from J; bases not matched to a gene: 7. Germline CDR1 is SGHTA and CDR2 is FQGTGA. The CDR3 sequence is 16 residues long. Here the CDR3 DNA reads TGTGCCAGCAGCACCCCGGCTAGCGGGGGGACAGATACGCAGTATTTT. It codes for CASSTPASGGTDTQYF.

The V gene is TRBV21-1, the J gene TRBJ2-7; the table's D call, TRBD1, has no DNA check behind it. TRBV21-1 is a pseudogene. The CDR3 length is 15 residues. The CDR3 DNA is TGTGCCAGCAGCGAGAGCTTGGGACAGGCCTACGAGCAGTACTTC. Translated: CASSESLGQAYEQYF.

This clone has just one count. The gene calls are TRBV29-1 and TRBJ2-7, with TRBD1 matching 9 bases. The CDR3 sequence is 13 residues long. The trim removed 4 bases at V and 3 bases at J, leaving 4 bases unmatched. Germline V gene data show CDR1 as SQVTM and CDR2 as ANQGSEA. CDR3 sequence (DNA): TGCAGCGTTGGGACAGGGGCCAACTACGAGCAGTACTTC. It is translated as CSVGTGANYEQYF.

The chain is built from TRBV25-1 and TRBJ1-4; no clear D gene. V gave up 1 base and J gave up 8 bases, with 11 bases separating them. Germline-derived CDR1 and CDR2 are MGHDK and SYGVNS. The CDR3 has 14 residues. The CDR3 region has the DNA TGTGCCAGCAGTGAATTTGGGGAGGAAGAAAAACTGTTTTTT. It yields the protein CASSEFGEEEKLFF.

The rearrangement joins TRBV29-1 to TRBJ1-1, with TRBD1 as a possible D gene (5 bases). The germline gives CDR1 SQVTM, CDR2 ANQGSEA. The CDR3 spans 12 residues. Trimming took 4 bases from V and 3 from J, leaving 9 bases between them. The CDR3 DNA reads as TGCAGCGTTGTAGGGGATGACACTGAAGCTTTCTTT. Encoded protein: CSVVGDDTEAFF. The variable domain in full, with the rest retrieved from reference TRBV29-1 and TRBJ1-1, is SAVISQKPSRDICQRGTSLTIQCQVDSQVTMMFWYRQQPGQSLTLIATANQGSEATYESGFVIDKFPISRPNLTFSTLTVSNMSPEDSSIYLCSVVGDDTEAFFGQGTRLTVV.

Here the CDR3 reads CASSPAGGEKLFF. The CDR3 DNA reads as TGTGCCAGCAGCCCGGCGGGGGGCGAAAAACTGTTTTTT. This chain connects TRBV7-9 to TRBJ1-4, with D possibly being TRBD1 (6 bases). This CDR3 is 13 amino acids long. Germline V lookup: CDR1 SEHNR, CDR2 FQNEAQ (reference sequence). Trimming shortened V by 5 bases and J by 8 bases, and 12 bases separated the two germline ends.

This clone appeared once. The chain carries TRBV27 and TRBJ2-5, with 7 bases fitting TRBD1. V trimming: 6 bases; J trimming: 2 bases; junction bases outside the gene matches: 9. Germline values: CDR1 MNHEY, CDR2 SMNVEV (reference sequence). This CDR3 has 15 amino acids. The CDR3 DNA follows: TGTGCCAGCAGCCCCCAGACAGGGCGGCAAGAGACCCAGTACTTC. Translation gives CASSPQTGRQETQYF.

The chain carries TRBV30 and TRBJ2-7; D is ambiguous. Germline loops: CDR1 GTSNPN, CDR2 SVGIG (reference sequence). Trimming stripped 4 bases from V and 3 bases from J, with 7 bases between. This CDR3 region has 11 residues. The CDR3 region has the DNA TGTGCCTGGATCATTTGCTACGAGCAGTACTTC. It encodes CAWIICYEQYF. Based on the CDR3 plus reference TRBV30 and TRBJ2-7, the full variable domain is SQTIHQWPATLVQPVGSPLSLECTVEGTSNPNLYWYRQAAGRGLQLLFYSVGIGQISSEVPQNLSASRPQDRQFILSSKKLLLSDSGFYLCAWIICYEQYFGPGTRLTVT.

This clone was seen only once. V is TRBV28 and J is TRBJ1-1; TRBD1 is a possible D gene (5 bases). Between the trimmed V and J ends, which lost 6 bases and 2 bases, there was a span of 13 bases. This CDR3 spans 14 amino acids. The germline CDR1 and CDR2 sequences are MDHEN and SYDVKM. CDR3 nucleotides: TGTGCCAGCAGACGTCTCGACAGTAACACTGAAGCTTTCTTT. Its translation: CASRRLDSNTEAFF.

V is TRBV6-5 and J is TRBJ1-6; no reliable D call. V lost 2 bases and J 6 bases, leaving 8 bases between the germline ends. The CDR3 extends over 14 amino acids. The germline V gene has CDR1 MNHEY and CDR2 SVGAGI. CDR3 DNA sequence: TGTGCCAGCAGTTACCAGGCAACTAATTCACCCCTCCACTTT. This sequence encodes CASSYQATNSPLHF.

The CDR3 region has the DNA TGCGCCAGCAGTGACGACCGGGACAGCTTAATGGAGCAGTACTTC. Amino acid sequence: CASSDDRDSLMEQYF. The chain carries TRBV10-1 and TRBJ2-7; 7 positions agree with TRBD1. CDR3 length: 15 residues. V was pared by 3 bases and J by 7 bases, with 12 bases of the junction left unmatched. In germline, CDR1 is WNHNN, CDR2 SYGVQD (reference sequence).

The genes are TRBV6-5 and TRBJ2-7, with D possibly being TRBD1 (5 bases). The CDR3 has 12 residues. The V and J ends lost 5 bases and 3 bases respectively, with 8 bases between them. Germline V lookup: CDR1 MNHEY, CDR2 SVGAGI. In nucleotides, the CDR3 is TGTGCCAGCAGTACAGGTTACTACGAGCAGTACTTC. Protein product: CASSTGYYEQYF.

This chain uses TRBV6-5 with TRBJ2-5; TRBD2 might be the D (6 bases). This CDR3 has 16 residues. The germline V gene has CDR1 MNHEY and CDR2 SVGAGI. Trimming removed 0 bases at V and 5 bases at J, with 16 bases between. CDR3 protein: CASSYSRRGKGETQYF. CDR3 bases: TGTGCCAGCAGTTACTCAAGGCGGGGAAAGGGGGAGACCCAGTACTTC.

The genes are TRBV7-9 and TRBJ2-2, with TRBD2 as a possible D gene (6 bases). Trimming pared 3 bases from V and 2 bases from J, leaving 10 bases between. Germline CDR1 and CDR2: SEHNR and FQNEAQ (reference sequence). This CDR3 has 15 residues. The CDR3 DNA reads as TGTGCCAGCAGCTTCGGCGGGATTAACACCGGGGAGCTGTTTTTT. Translating it yields CASSFGGINTGELFF.

This chain connects TRBV6-5 to TRBJ1-2; possible D gene TRBD1, 5 bases. Germline values: CDR1 MNHEY, CDR2 SVGAGI. V was clipped by 4 bases and J by 7 bases, with 16 bases between them. The CDR3 length is 14 residues. CDR3: CASSSVRGFRGYTF. DNA of the CDR3: TGTGCCAGCAGTTCCGTGCGGGGCTTCCGTGGCTACACCTTC.

The chain couples TRBV2 to TRBJ1-1; D is ambiguous. From germline, CDR1 is SNHLY and CDR2 FYNNEI. The CDR3 has 15 residues. The germline V and J ends were trimmed by 4 bases and 5 bases, with 17 bases remaining between them. As DNA, the CDR3 is TGTGCCAGCAGTGTCGAGCGGGGTGCAGAAACTGAAGCTTTCTTT. Protein product: CASSVERGAETEAFF.

The count of this clone is one. V usage is TRBV5-1 and J usage is TRBJ2-7; D perhaps matches TRBD1 (6 bases). The V end was cut by 4 bases, the J end by 0 bases, with 17 bases between. The CDR3 extends over 16 amino acids. Germline V gives CDR1 SGHRS, CDR2 YFSETQ. As DNA, the CDR3 is TGCGCCAGCAGCATAGAGGGAGTCAGGGGCTCCTACGAGCAGTACTTC. Translating it yields CASSIEGVRGSYEQYF.

Points on this clone: The same CDR3 also results from other DNA sequences found in this sample. The chain recombines TRBV7-9 with TRBJ2-7; D remains unclear. V was trimmed by 1 base and J by 7 bases, leaving 5 bases between them. The CDR3 loop spans 11 amino acids. Germline-derived CDR1 and CDR2 are SEHNR and FQNEAQ (reference sequence). CDR3 bases: TGTGCCAGCAGCTTAGGGCTTGAGCAGTACTTC. This translates into CASSLGLEQYF.